The rows below give T cell receptor beta chains drawn from one sample of a study of blood T cell repertoires in COVID-19. Only in-frame clones appear in the TCRdb table, and some are missing; sequencing was by immunoSEQ multiplex PCR. The repertoire holds 150,000 to 200,000 clones, with approximately 90% as singletons. The sequencing input was peripheral blood. All receptors derive from a young man with COVID-19, enrolled during active disease. Both conserved end residues are part of each CDR3. A row's size may be missing; if present it is once, few, many or a size class.

TRBV5-1	NA	CASSSDGTYEQYF
TRBV2	NA	CASTPGAGGSYNEQFF
TRBV7-9	NA	CASGYWTSGTDTQYF
TRBV7-3	NA	CASSWGGQGDTQYF
TRBV3-1/TRBV3-2	once	CASSRGQVGNTIYF
TRBV7-8	NA	CASSLGQINTGELFF
TRBV9	NA	CASSAGSSGKLFF
TRBV5-1	NA	CASSSRTSGDPYNEQFF
TRBV6-6	once	CASSYAPGTEGNTIYF
TRBV5-4	NA	CASSSRGFGSGRGGFF
TRBV30	NA	CAWSVGQGFYEQYF
TRBV5-1	NA	CASSFGTSGAGELFF
TRBV15	NA	CATTPLQGDTEAFF
TRBV3-1/TRBV3-2	NA	CASSQDLSSYNEQFF
TRBV27	once	CASSRLPGLAGEQYF
TRBV7-3	NA	CASSLGVPSGGLTDTQYF
TRBV14	NA	CASSLTGVAGGNEQFF
TRBV11-3	NA	CASSFRGGNTGELFF
TRBV6-5	NA	CASSYSRSGVSEQYF
TRBV5-1	NA	CASSLEYRDTIYF
TRBV29-1	NA	CSARQGSTDTQYF
TRBV4-1	NA	CASSQGMEVYGYTF
TRBV28	NA	CASTPQGYNEQFF
TRBV1	NA	CTSSQSFPAGGSTDTQYF
TRBV19	NA	CASSISGGARSEQYF
TRBV28	NA	CASSFYPSSYNEQFF
TRBV3-1/TRBV3-2	NA	CASSQASGGVGYTF
TRBV3-1/TRBV3-2	NA	CASLPRTSGYEQYF
TRBV11-3	NA	CASSPGGDTGELFF
TRBV7-9	NA	CATREEGRGTNEKLFF
TRBV27	NA	CASSFQGLNNQPQHF
TRBV27	NA	CASRGTGGPQSYGYTF
TRBV5-4	NA	CASSSGLALEQYF
TRBV2	NA	CASSTGTGGRQPQHF
TRBV6-2/TRBV6-3	NA	CASSLQGQGNTEAFF
TRBV4-1	NA	CASSQDPQGNQPQHF
TRBV7-2	NA	CASSFSGGEIGYTF
TRBV15	NA	CATSRDLRGLDGTDTQYF
TRBV30	NA	CAWSRTYRDSGNTIYF
TRBV5-1	NA	CASSLDPTGSNYGYTF
TRBV24-1	NA	CATARLSGISYEQYF
TRBV6-6	once	CASSRTSLPNEQFF
TRBV5-1	NA	CASSLGVTGMNTEAFF
TRBV7-9	NA	CASSLAGTYEQYF
TRBV14	NA	CASSPGTSRSTYNEQFF
TRBV6-5	NA	CASRKTGGEQDTQYF
TRBV29-1	NA	CSVEDPTANTGELFF
TRBV6-2/TRBV6-3	NA	CASSYEAGGMDTQYF
TRBV24-1	NA	CATSDAPTGNTEAFF
TRBV9	NA	CASSVGVSTDTQYF